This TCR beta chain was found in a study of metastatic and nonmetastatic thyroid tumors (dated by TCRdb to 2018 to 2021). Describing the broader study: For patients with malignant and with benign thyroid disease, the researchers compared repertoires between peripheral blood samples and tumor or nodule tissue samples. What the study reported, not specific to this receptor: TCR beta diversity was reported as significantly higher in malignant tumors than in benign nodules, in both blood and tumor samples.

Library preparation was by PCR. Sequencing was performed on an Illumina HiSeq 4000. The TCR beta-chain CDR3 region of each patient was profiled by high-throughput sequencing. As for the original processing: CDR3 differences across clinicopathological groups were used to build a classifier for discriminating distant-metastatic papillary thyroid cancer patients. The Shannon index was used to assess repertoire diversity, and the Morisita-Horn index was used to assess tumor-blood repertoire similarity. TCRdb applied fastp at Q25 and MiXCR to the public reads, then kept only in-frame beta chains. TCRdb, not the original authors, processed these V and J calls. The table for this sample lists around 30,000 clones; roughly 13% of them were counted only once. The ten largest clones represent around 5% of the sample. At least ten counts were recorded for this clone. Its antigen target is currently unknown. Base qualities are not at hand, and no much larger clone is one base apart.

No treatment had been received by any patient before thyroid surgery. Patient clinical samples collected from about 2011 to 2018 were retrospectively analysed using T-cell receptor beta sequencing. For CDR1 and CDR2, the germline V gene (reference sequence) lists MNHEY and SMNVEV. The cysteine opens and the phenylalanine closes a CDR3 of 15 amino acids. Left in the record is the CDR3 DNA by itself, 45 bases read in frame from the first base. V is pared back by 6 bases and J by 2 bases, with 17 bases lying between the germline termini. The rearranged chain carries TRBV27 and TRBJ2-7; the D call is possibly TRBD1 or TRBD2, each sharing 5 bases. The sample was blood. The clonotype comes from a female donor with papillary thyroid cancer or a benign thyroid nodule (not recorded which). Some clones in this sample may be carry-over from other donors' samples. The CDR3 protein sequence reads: CASRINNGATYEQYF. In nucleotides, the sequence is TGTGCCAGCAGAATTAATAACGGGGCAACCTACGAGCAGTACTTC.